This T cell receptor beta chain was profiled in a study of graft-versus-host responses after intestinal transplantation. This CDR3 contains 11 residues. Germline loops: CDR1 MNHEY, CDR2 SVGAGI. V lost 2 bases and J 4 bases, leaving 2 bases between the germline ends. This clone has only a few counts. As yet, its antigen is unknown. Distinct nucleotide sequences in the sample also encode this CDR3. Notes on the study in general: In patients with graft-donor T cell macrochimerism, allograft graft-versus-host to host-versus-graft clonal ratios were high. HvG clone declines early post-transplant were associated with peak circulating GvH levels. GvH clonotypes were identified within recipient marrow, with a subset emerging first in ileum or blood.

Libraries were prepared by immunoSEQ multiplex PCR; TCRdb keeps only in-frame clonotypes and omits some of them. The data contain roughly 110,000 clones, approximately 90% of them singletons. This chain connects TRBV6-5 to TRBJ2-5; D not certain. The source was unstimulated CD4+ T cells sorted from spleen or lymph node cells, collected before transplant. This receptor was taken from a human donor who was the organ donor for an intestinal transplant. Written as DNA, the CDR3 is TGTGCCAGCAGTTACCGAGAGACCCAGTACTTC. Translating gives CASSYRETQYF.